The clone carrying this T cell receptor beta chain was observed a single time. The antigen remains undetermined. Researchers ran the PCR with 60 Vbeta and 13 Jbeta primers. TCRdb's copy holds only in-frame clones and misses some; the assay was immunoSEQ multiplex PCR. Seen here are about 170,000 clones, 75% to 90% observed once, and the top ten hold 1.5% to 2%. Germline values: CDR1 SEHNR, CDR2 FQNEAQ (reference sequence). The V end was cut by 3 bases, the J end by 10 bases, with 10 bases between. There are 12 residues in the CDR3. The data were obtained in a study of cytomegalovirus exposure and HLA in healthy donors. Study-wide points: A later analysis found most CMV-associated TCR beta chains apparently HLA-restricted.

Sequenced material: PBMCs. The chain is built from TRBV7-9 and TRBJ2-1, with D hard to call. The TCR was taken from a woman between 18 and 29 years old in good health and CMV-seronegative. CDR3 coding DNA: TGTGCCAGCAGCTTCATCCGGTACGAGCAGTTCTTC. Residues: CASSFIRYEQFF.